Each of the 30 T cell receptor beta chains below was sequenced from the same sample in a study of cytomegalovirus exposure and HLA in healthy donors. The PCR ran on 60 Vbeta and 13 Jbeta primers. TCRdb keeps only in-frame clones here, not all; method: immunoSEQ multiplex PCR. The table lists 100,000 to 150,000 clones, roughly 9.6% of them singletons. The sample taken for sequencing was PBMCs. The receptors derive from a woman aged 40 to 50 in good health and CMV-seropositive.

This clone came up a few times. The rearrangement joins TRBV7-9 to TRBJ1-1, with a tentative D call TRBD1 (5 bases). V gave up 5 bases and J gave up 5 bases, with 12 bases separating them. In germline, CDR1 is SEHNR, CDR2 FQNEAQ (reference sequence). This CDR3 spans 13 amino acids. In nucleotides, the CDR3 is TGTGCCAGCAGCGAACGGGGGAGAACTGAAGCTTTCTTT. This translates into CASSERGRTEAFF.

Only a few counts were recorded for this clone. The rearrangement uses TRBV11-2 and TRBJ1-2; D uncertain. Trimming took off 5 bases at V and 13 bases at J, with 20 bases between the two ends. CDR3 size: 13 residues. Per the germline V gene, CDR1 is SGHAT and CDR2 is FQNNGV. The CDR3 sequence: CASSPQLEAPRTF. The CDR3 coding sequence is TGTGCCAGCAGCCCCCAATTAGAGGCCCCGCGCACCTTC.

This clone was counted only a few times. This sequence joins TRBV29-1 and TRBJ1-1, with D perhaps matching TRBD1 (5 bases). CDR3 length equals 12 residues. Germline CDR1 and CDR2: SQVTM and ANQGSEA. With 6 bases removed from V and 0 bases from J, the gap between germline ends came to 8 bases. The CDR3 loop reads CSVVTVNTEAFF. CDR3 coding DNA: TGCAGCGTGGTGACAGTGAACACTGAAGCTTTCTTT.

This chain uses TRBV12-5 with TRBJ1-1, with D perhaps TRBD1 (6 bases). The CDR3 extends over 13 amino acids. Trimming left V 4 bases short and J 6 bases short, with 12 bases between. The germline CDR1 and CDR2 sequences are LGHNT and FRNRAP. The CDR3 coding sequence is TGTGCTAGTGGTTCGGACAGTCTCTCTGAAGCTTTCTTT. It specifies CASGSDSLSEAFF.

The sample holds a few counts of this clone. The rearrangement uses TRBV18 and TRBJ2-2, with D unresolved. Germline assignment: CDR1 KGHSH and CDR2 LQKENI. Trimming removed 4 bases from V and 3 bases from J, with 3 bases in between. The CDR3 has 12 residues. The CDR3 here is CASSLYTGELFF. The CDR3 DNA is TGTGCCAGCTCACTCTACACCGGGGAGCTGTTTTTT.

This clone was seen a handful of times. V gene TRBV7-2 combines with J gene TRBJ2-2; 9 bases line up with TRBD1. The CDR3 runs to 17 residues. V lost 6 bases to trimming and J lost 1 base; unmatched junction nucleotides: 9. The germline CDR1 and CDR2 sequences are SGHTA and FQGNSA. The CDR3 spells CASRPIWGQGNTGELFF. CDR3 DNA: TGTGCCAGCAGACCAATCTGGGGACAGGGGAACACCGGGGAGCTGTTTTTT.

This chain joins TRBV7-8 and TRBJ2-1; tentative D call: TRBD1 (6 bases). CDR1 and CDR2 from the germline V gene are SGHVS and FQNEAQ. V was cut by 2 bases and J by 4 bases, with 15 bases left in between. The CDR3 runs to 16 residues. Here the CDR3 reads CASSLSWGPLYNEQFF. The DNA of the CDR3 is TGTGCCAGCAGCTTAAGTTGGGGGCCCCTATACAATGAGCAGTTCTTC.

The CDR3 is CSTWDRERFQQFF. The CDR3 nucleotides read TGCAGCACCTGGGACAGGGAACGCTTCCAGCAGTTCTTC. The chain links TRBV29-1 to TRBJ2-1; TRBD1 agrees at 9 bases. The V gene end was trimmed by 8 bases and the J gene end by 11 bases; junction bases not matched to a gene: 13. The CDR3 loop spans 13 amino acids. Germline V CDR1 and CDR2: SQVTM, ANQGSEA.

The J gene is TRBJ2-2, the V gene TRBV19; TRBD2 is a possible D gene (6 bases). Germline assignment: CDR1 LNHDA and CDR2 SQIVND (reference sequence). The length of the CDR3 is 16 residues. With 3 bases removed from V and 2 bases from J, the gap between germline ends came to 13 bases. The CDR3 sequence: CASSIIGGKNTGELFF. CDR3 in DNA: TGTGCCAGTAGTATTATTGGAGGGAAAAACACCGGGGAGCTGTTTTTT.

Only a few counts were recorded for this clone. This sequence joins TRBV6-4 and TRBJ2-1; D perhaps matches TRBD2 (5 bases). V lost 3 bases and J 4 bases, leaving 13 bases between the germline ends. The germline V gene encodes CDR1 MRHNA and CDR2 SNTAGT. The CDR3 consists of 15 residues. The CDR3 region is CASSESPGSYNEQFF. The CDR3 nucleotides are TGTGCCAGCAGTGAATCCCCGGGGTCGTACAATGAGCAGTTCTTC.

Written as DNA, the CDR3 is TGCAGTGCTAGAGATATGTATGGCTACACCTTC. Its translation: CSARDMYGYTF. The chain has TRBV20-1 and TRBJ1-2; the D is unclear. CDR3 length: 11 amino acids. Trimming pared 0 bases from V and 5 bases from J, leaving 4 bases between. Germline V lookup: CDR1 DFQATT, CDR2 SNEGSKA (reference sequence).

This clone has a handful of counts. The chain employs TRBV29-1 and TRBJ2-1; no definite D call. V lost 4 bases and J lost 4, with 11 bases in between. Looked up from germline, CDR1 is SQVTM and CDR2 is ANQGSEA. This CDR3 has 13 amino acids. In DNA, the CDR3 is TGCAGCGTTGTCGAGCAGAGGTACAATGAGCAGTTCTTC. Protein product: CSVVEQRYNEQFF.

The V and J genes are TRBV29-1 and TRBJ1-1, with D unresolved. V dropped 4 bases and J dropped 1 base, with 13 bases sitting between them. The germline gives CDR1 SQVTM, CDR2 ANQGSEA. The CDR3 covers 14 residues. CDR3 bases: TGCAGCGTTGTGCCTTGGGGAGAGAACACTGAAGCTTTCTTT. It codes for CSVVPWGENTEAFF. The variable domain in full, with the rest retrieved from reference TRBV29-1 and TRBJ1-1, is SAVISQKPSRDICQRGTSLTIQCQVDSQVTMMFWYRQQPGQSLTLIATANQGSEATYESGFVIDKFPISRPNLTFSTLTVSNMSPEDSSIYLCSVVPWGENTEAFFGQGTRLTVV.

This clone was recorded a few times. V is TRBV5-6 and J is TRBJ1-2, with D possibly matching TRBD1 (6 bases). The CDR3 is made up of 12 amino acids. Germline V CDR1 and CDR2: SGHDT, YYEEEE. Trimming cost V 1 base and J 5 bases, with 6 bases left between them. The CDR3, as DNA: TGTGCCAGCAGCTTGACAGGGTATGGCTACACCTTC. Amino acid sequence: CASSLTGYGYTF.

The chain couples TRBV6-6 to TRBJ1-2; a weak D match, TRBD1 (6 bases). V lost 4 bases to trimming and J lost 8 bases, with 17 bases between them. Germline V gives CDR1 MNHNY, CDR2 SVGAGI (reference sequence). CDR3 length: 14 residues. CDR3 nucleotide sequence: TGTGCCAGCAGTTCCGACCCGGGACAAGGCGGCTACACCTTC. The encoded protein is CASSSDPGQGGYTF.

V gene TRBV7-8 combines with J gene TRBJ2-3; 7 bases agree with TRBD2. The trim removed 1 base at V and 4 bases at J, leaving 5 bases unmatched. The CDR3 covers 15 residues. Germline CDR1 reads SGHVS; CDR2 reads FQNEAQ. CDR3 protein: CASSLGAGLADTQYF. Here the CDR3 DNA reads TGTGCCAGCAGCTTAGGAGCGGGGTTAGCAGATACGCAGTATTTT.

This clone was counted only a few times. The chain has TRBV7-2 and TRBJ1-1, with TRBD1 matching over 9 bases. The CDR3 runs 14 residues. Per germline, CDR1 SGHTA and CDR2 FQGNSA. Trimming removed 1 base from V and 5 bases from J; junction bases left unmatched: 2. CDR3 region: CASSLVQGATEAFF. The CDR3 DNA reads TGTGCCAGCAGCTTAGTACAGGGGGCGACTGAAGCTTTCTTT.

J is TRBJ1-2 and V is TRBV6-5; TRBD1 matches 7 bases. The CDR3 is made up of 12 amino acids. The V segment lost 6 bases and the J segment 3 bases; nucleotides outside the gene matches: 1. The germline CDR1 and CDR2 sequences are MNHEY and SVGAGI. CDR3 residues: CASSRGDYGYTF. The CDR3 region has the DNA TGTGCCAGCAGCAGGGGGGACTATGGCTACACCTTC.

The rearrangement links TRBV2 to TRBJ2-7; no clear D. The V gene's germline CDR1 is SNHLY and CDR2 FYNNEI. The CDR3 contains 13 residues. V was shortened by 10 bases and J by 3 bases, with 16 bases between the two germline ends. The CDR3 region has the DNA TGTGCCATCATCCGACAAGGAAACTACGAGCAGTACTTC. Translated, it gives CAIIRQGNYEQYF.

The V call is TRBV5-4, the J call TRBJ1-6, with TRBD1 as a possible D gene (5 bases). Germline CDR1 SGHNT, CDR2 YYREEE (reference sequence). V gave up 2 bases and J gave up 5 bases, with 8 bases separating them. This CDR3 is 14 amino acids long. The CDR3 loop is CASSFGGDNSPLHF. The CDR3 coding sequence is TGTGCCAGCAGCTTCGGGGGGGATAATTCACCCCTCCACTTT. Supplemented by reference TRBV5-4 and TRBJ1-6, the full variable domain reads ETGVTQSPTHLIKTRGQQVTLRCSSQSGHNTVSWYQQALGQGPQFIFQYYREEENGRGNFPPRFSGLQFPNYSSELNVNALELDDSALYLCASSFGGDNSPLHFGNGTRLTVT.

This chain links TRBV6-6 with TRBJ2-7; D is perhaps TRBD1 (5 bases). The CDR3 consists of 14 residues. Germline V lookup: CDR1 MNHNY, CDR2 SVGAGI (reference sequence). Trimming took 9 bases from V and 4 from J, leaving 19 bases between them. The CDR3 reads CASHTAGFIYEQYF. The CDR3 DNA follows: TGTGCCAGTCACACGGCAGGGTTTATTTACGAGCAGTACTTC.

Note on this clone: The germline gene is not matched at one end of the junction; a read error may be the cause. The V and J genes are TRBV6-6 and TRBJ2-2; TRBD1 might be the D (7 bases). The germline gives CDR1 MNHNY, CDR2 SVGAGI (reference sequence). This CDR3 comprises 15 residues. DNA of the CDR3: TGTGCCTGCAGTTACGGGCAGGGGGGCACCGGGGAGCTGTTTTTT. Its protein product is CACSYGQGGTGELFF.

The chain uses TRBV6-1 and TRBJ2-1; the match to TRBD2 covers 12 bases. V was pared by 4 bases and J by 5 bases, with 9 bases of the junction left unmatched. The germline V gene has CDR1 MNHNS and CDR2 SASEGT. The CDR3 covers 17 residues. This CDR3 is CASSVASGGAVNNEQFF. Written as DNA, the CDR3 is TGTGCCAGCAGTGTAGCTAGCGGGGGGGCGGTGAACAATGAGCAGTTCTTC.

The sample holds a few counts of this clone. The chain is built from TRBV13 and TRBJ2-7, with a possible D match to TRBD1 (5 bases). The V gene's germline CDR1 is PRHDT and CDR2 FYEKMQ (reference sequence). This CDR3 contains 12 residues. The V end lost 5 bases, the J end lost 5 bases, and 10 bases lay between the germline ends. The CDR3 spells CASSRVGHEQYF. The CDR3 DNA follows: TGTGCCAGCAGCCGCGTGGGGCACGAGCAGTACTTC.

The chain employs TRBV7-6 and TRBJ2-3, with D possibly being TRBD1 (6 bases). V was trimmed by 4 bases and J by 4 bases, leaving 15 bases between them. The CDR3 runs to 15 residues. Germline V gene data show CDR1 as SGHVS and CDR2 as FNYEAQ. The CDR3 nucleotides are TGTGCCAGCAGCTCATCCCCACAGGGCTCAGATACGCAGTATTTT. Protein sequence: CASSSSPQGSDTQYF.

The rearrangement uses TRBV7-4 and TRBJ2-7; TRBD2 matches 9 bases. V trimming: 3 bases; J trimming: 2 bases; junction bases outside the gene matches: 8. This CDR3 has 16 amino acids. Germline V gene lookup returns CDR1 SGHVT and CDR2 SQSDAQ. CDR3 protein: CASSFWLAGKPYEQYF. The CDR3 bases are TGTGCCAGCAGCTTTTGGCTAGCGGGAAAACCCTACGAGCAGTACTTC.

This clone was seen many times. The CDR3 nucleotides read TGTGCCAGCAGTTACGACAGCACTCCCCGAGACGCTTTCTTT. Translating gives CASSYDSTPRDAFF. The chain links TRBV6-6 to TRBJ1-1; TRBD1 is a possible D gene (5 bases). Trimming stripped 2 bases from V and 11 bases from J, with 18 bases between. Germline CDR1 MNHNY, CDR2 SVGAGI (reference sequence). The CDR3 runs 14 residues.

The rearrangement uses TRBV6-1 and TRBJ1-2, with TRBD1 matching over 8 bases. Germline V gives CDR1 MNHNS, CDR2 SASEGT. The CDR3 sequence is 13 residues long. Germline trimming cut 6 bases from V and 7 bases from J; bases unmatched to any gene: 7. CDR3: CASSPTGASGYTF. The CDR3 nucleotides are TGTGCCAGCAGCCCGACAGGGGCGAGTGGCTACACCTTC.

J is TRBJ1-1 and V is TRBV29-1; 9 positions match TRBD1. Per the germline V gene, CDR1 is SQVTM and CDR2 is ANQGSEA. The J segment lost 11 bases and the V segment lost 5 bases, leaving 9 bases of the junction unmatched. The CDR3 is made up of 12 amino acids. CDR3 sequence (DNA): TGCAGCGTTTCACAGGGGGCGAATTGGGCTTTCTTT. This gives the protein CSVSQGANWAFF. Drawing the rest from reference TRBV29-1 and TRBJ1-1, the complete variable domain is SAVISQKPSRDICQRGTSLTIQCQVDSQVTMMFWYRQQPGQSLTLIATANQGSEATYESGFVIDKFPISRPNLTFSTLTVSNMSPEDSSIYLCSVSQGANWAFFGQGTRLTVV.

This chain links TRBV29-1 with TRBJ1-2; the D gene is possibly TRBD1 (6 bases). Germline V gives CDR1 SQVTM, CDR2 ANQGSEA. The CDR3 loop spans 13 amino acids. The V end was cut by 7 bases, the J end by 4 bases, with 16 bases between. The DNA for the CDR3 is TGCAGCGCCGCCCTGACAGGACTCTATGGCTACACCTTC. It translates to CSAALTGLYGYTF.